This is a list of T cell receptor beta chains from one sample in a study of blood T cell repertoires in COVID-19. The data were produced by immunoSEQ multiplex PCR, yet TCRdb's version contains in-frame clones alone and is incomplete. The sample shows approximately 280,000 clones, around 90% of them seen only once. Sequencing used peripheral blood. Source of these receptors: a man in his fifties or sixties with acute or convalescent COVID-19. Each CDR3 is given with its conserved first and last residue. The order of the fields is V gene, J gene, CDR3 protein.

V gene: TRBV10-3; J gene: TRBJ2-2; CDR3 protein: CAIRWTDDTGELFF
V gene: TRBV6-5; J gene: TRBJ2-7; CDR3 protein: CASIGGAKSSYEQYF
V gene: TRBV12-3/TRBV12-4; J gene: TRBJ2-5; CDR3 protein: CASSQGVGTQYF
V gene: TRBV15; J gene: TRBJ1-1; CDR3 protein: CATSRGVGSYGAEAFF
V gene: TRBV30; J gene: TRBJ1-4; CDR3 protein: CAWSVWGGEKLFF
V gene: TRBV2; J gene: TRBJ1-5; CDR3 protein: CASSRTVNQPQHF
V gene: TRBV3-1/TRBV3-2; J gene: TRBJ1-4; CDR3 protein: CASSPPLATNEKLFF
V gene: TRBV7-9; J gene: TRBJ2-7; CDR3 protein: CASSLVGGGPGEQYF
V gene: TRBV30; J gene: TRBJ2-5; CDR3 protein: CAWSPDNQETQYF
V gene: TRBV3-1/TRBV3-2; J gene: TRBJ2-3; CDR3 protein: CASSQDGHSTDTQYF
V gene: TRBV5-1; J gene: TRBJ2-1; CDR3 protein: CASSPGLGGLWNEQFF
V gene: TRBV11-3; J gene: TRBJ2-2; CDR3 protein: CASRAGNTGELFF
V gene: TRBV2; J gene: TRBJ1-1; CDR3 protein: CASSQDITEAFF
V gene: TRBV19; J gene: TRBJ1-5; CDR3 protein: CASSRTGTGVQPQHF
V gene: TRBV23-1; J gene: TRBJ1-1; CDR3 protein: CASRAQQGAQAFF
V gene: TRBV7-8; J gene: TRBJ1-1; CDR3 protein: CASGRRGSGGTEAFF
V gene: TRBV19; J gene: TRBJ2-2; CDR3 protein: CASSVANTGELFF
V gene: TRBV19; J gene: TRBJ1-6; CDR3 protein: CASSISIRSALHF
V gene: TRBV30; J gene: TRBJ1-2; CDR3 protein: CAWSGGLGEGYTF
V gene: TRBV12-5; J gene: TRBJ2-5; CDR3 protein: CASGSPMTGATGRPQYF
V gene: TRBV5-1; J gene: TRBJ1-1; CDR3 protein: CASSPSQGRVTEAFF
V gene: TRBV7-3; J gene: TRBJ1-3; CDR3 protein: CASSIAGTAGNTIYF
V gene: TRBV27; J gene: TRBJ1-1; CDR3 protein: CASSLSERQGGFGEAFF
V gene: TRBV9; J gene: TRBJ1-1; CDR3 protein: CASSPPGQPYTEAFF
V gene: TRBV5-4; J gene: TRBJ2-5; CDR3 protein: CASSPPRSGGTETQYF
V gene: TRBV12-3/TRBV12-4; J gene: TRBJ1-3; CDR3 protein: CASSFSLTLGYF
V gene: TRBV11-2; J gene: TRBJ2-3; CDR3 protein: CASSPPGTGVNTQYF
V gene: TRBV2; J gene: TRBJ2-5; CDR3 protein: CASSEEALGAGQETQYF
V gene: TRBV10-3; J gene: TRBJ1-3; CDR3 protein: CAISIVSSSGNTIYF
V gene: TRBV2; J gene: TRBJ2-7; CDR3 protein: CASSEHGGEQYF
V gene: TRBV5-5; J gene: TRBJ1-1; CDR3 protein: CASSSYRNTEAFF
V gene: TRBV5-4; J gene: TRBJ2-4; CDR3 protein: CASSRWGRGNIQYF
V gene: TRBV19; J gene: TRBJ1-1; CDR3 protein: CASHTGRNTEAFF
V gene: TRBV18; J gene: TRBJ2-1; CDR3 protein: CASSPDSNNEQFF
V gene: TRBV2; J gene: TRBJ2-1; CDR3 protein: CASRKDRGPSYNEQFF
V gene: TRBV7-6; J gene: TRBJ2-7; CDR3 protein: CASSLGTGEQYF
V gene: TRBV6-2/TRBV6-3; J gene: TRBJ2-1; CDR3 protein: CASSARNNEQFF